These 25 T cell receptor beta chains were sequenced from one sample in a study of vaccination effects on CD4 cells after COVID-19. Peptide-pool stimulation followed by sequencing identified expanded antigen-specific CD4+ clonotypes in the ViraFEST assay. Subsequent to roughly 9 days of culture, CD4+ T cells were isolated. The person had PCR-confirmed SARS-CoV-2 infection between March and December 2020. These TCRs' antigens remain unknown. TCRdb's table, derived via immunoSEQ multiplex PCR, lists solely in-frame clones and lacks some. The table has around 25,000 clones, 77% seen once. Sample: CD4+ T cells from PBMCs cultured with HCoV-NL63 spike peptides, taken before COVID-19 vaccination. The receptor source for this set is a human donor who had a prior SARS-CoV-2 infection.

J is TRBJ2-1 and V is TRBV7-3; 10 nucleotides agree with TRBD2. Trimming at V came to 1 base and at J to 8 bases, leaving 11 bases not matched to a gene. CDR1 and CDR2 (germline): SGHTA, FQGTGA. The CDR3 totals 17 residues. The CDR3 loop reads CASSLRVAGGLADEQFF. The CDR3 DNA reads as TGTGCCAGCAGCTTAAGAGTAGCGGGAGGTCTGGCTGATGAGCAGTTCTTC. Filled out from reference TRBV7-3 and TRBJ2-1, the complete variable domain reads GAGVSQTPSNKVTEKGKYVELRCDPISGHTALYWYRQSLGQGPEFLIYFQGTGAADDSGLPNDRFFAVRPEGSVSTLKIQRTERGDSAVYLCASSLRVAGGLADEQFFGPGTRLTVL.

Here the CDR3 DNA reads TGTGCCAGCAGCAGACAGGGGGTCAACGAAAAACTGTTTTTT. Translating it yields CASSRQGVNEKLFF. V usage is TRBV28 and J usage is TRBJ1-4; 9 bases line up with TRBD1. Germline V gene lookup returns CDR1 MDHEN and CDR2 SYDVKM. The CDR3 has 14 residues. V was pared by 6 bases and J by 8 bases, with 7 bases of the junction left unmatched.

J is TRBJ1-2 and V is TRBV6-6, with D maybe TRBD1 (5 bases). V gave up 4 bases and J gave up 4 bases, with 13 bases separating them. The CDR3 has 14 residues. From germline, CDR1 is MNHNY and CDR2 SVGAGI (reference sequence). In DNA form, the CDR3 reads TGTGCCAGCAGTTTCACAGGCACTTCCTATGGCTACACCTTC. Its protein is CASSFTGTSYGYTF.

V and J are TRBV6-6 and TRBJ2-2; 10 nucleotides line up with TRBD1. Germline values: CDR1 MNHNY, CDR2 SVGAGI (reference sequence). The CDR3 covers 15 residues. The J segment lost 4 bases and the V segment lost 6 bases, leaving 5 bases of the junction unmatched. CDR3 loop: CASRPGTGVTGELFF. CDR3 coding DNA: TGTGCCAGCAGACCCGGGACAGGGGTCACCGGGGAGCTGTTTTTT.

As DNA, the CDR3 is TGTGCCACCAGCAGAGACCGATGGGGAACTGAAGCTTTCTTT. This sequence encodes CATSRDRWGTEAFF. The chain links TRBV15 to TRBJ1-1, with unresolved D. V was cut by 0 bases and J by 5 bases, with 10 bases left in between. This CDR3 contains 14 residues. Per germline, CDR1 LNHNV and CDR2 YYDKDF (reference sequence).

The genes are TRBV24-1 and TRBJ2-1, with TRBD2 matching 12 bases. The ends lost 6 bases at V and 0 bases at J; junction bases unmatched: 17. Germline V gene lookup returns CDR1 KGHDR and CDR2 SFDVKD. The CDR3 has 21 residues. The DNA for the CDR3 is TGTGCCACCAGTTTCAGGCCTAGCGGGGGGGACTTAGGTGGCTCCTACAATGAGCAGTTCTTC. This translates into CATSFRPSGGDLGGSYNEQFF.

The rearrangement joins TRBV5-1 to TRBJ2-3; no definite D call. V gave up 4 bases and J gave up 5 bases, with 14 bases separating them. Germline CDR1 and CDR2: SGHRS and YFSETQ. CDR3 size: 14 residues. The CDR3 sequence: CASSASAALDTQYF. In DNA form, the CDR3 reads TGCGCCAGCAGCGCCTCCGCCGCACTAGATACGCAGTATTTT.

This chain links TRBV6-6 with TRBJ1-1; D gene ambiguous. The V gene lost 2 bases and the J gene lost 3 bases, with 13 bases spanning the gap. Germline V gene data show CDR1 as MNHNY and CDR2 as SVGAGI (reference sequence). The CDR3 spans 15 residues. The CDR3 sequence: CASSYPHGQDTEAFF. As DNA, the CDR3 is TGTGCCAGCAGTTACCCCCACGGGCAGGACACTGAAGCTTTCTTT.

The chain has TRBV5-4 and TRBJ1-2, with D hard to call. CDR3 size: 16 residues. The germline V and J ends were trimmed by 0 bases and 0 bases, with 12 bases remaining between them. Germline V gives CDR1 SGHNT, CDR2 YYREEE (reference sequence). Here the CDR3 reads CASSLGSGSTNYGYTF. CDR3 nucleotides: TGTGCCAGCAGCTTGGGCTCAGGTTCGACTAACTATGGCTACACCTTC.

CDR3 loop: CATSDPGGSAYNEQFF. CDR3 DNA: TGTGCCACCAGTGATCCTGGAGGGAGCGCTTACAATGAGCAGTTCTTC. The chain is built from TRBV24-1 and TRBJ2-1; perhaps TRBD2 as D (6 bases). Per germline, CDR1 KGHDR and CDR2 SFDVKD. The CDR3 is 16 amino acids. V gave up 3 bases and J gave up 4 bases, with 15 bases separating them.

The chain is built from TRBV28 and TRBJ2-3; 7 positions agree with TRBD2. Germline V lookup: CDR1 MDHEN, CDR2 SYDVKM. Germline trimming cut 6 bases from V and 0 bases from J; bases unmatched to any gene: 3. The CDR3 runs 14 residues. The CDR3 is CASRRGTSTDTQYF. In DNA form, the CDR3 reads TGTGCCAGCAGGCGGGGGACTAGCACAGATACGCAGTATTTT.

This clone has more than one count but fewer than ten. This rearrangement joins TRBV10-1 to TRBJ1-1; the D is unclear. V was cut by 6 bases and J by 5 bases, with 7 bases left in between. CDR3 size: 11 residues. Germline CDR1 and CDR2: WNHNN and SYGVQD (reference sequence). CDR3 nucleotide sequence: TGCGCCAGCAGCACCGGGACTGAAGCTTTCTTT. Its protein product is CASSTGTEAFF.

This chain connects TRBV7-2 to TRBJ2-3; D ambiguous. The CDR3 is 11 amino acids. The germline V gene encodes CDR1 SGHTA and CDR2 FQGNSA. Trimming pared 4 bases from V and 4 bases from J, leaving 3 bases between. DNA for the CDR3: TGTGCCAGCAGCTCAGCAGATACGCAGTATTTT. Translating gives CASSSADTQYF.

The chain has TRBV9 and TRBJ1-2; D remains ambiguous. The CDR3 has 14 amino acids. Germline CDR1 reads SGDLS; CDR2 reads YYNGEE. Trimming pared 1 base from V and 4 bases from J, leaving 11 bases between. Here the CDR3 reads CASSVSPLTYGYTF. The DNA of the CDR3 is TGTGCCAGCAGCGTATCCCCCTTGACCTATGGCTACACCTTC.

The rearrangement links TRBV9 to TRBJ2-1; 10 bases match TRBD2. From germline, CDR1 is SGDLS and CDR2 YYNGEE. Losses at the gene ends were 1 base for V and 3 bases for J; bases not matched to a gene: 1. This CDR3 has 15 amino acids. The CDR3 spells CASSVTSGNYNEQFF. CDR3 DNA: TGTGCCAGCAGCGTAACTAGCGGGAACTACAATGAGCAGTTCTTC. The full variable domain, its missing parts supplied by reference TRBV9 and TRBJ2-1, is DSGVTQTPKHLITATGQRVTLRCSPRSGDLSVYWYQQSLDQGLQFLIQYYNGEERAKGNILERFSAQQFPDLHSELNLSSLELGDSALYFCASSVTSGNYNEQFFGPGTRLTVL.

This sequence joins TRBV18 and TRBJ2-3; no firm D call. This CDR3 is built from 15 residues. Trimming stripped 3 bases from V and 0 bases from J, with 10 bases between. Germline V gene sequence: CDR1 KGHSH, CDR2 LQKENI. The CDR3 DNA is TGTGCCAGCTCACCGGCCGGTTCGAGCACAGATACGCAGTATTTT. It encodes CASSPAGSSTDTQYF.

Only one count was recorded for this clone. The V gene is TRBV7-8, the J gene TRBJ2-3; 12 bases map to TRBD2. There are 17 residues in the CDR3. Germline V gene data show CDR1 as SGHVS and CDR2 as FQNEAQ. Losses at the gene ends were 5 bases for V and 2 bases for J; bases not matched to a gene: 8. The CDR3 coding sequence is TGTGCCAGCAGCCCCAGACTAGCGGGGGAGCTCACAGATACGCAGTATTTT. Amino acids: CASSPRLAGELTDTQYF.

CDR3 sequence reads: CASSQVPLVGGPGDTQYF. The DNA for the CDR3 is TGCGCCAGCAGCCAAGTCCCGTTGGTGGGGGGGCCCGGAGATACGCAGTATTTT. V gene TRBV4-1 combines with J gene TRBJ2-3; tentative D call: TRBD2 (7 bases). The germline V and J ends were trimmed by 1 base and 5 bases, with 22 bases remaining between them. There are 18 residues in the CDR3. CDR1 is MGHRA, CDR2 YSYEKL, per germline.

CDR3 sequence reads: CATSGRSGSMNEQFF. The CDR3 region has the DNA TGTGCCACCAGTGGTAGGAGCGGGAGTATGAATGAGCAGTTCTTC. The chain joins TRBV24-1 to TRBJ2-1; TRBD2 matches at 8 bases. The CDR3 sequence is 15 residues long. J gave up 7 bases and V 5 bases, and 9 bases lay outside the gene matches. The germline V gene has CDR1 KGHDR and CDR2 SFDVKD.

V and J are TRBV5-6 and TRBJ1-5, with 7 positions matching TRBD1. Germline CDR1 is SGHDT and CDR2 is YYEEEE. J lost 5 bases, V lost 4 bases, and 12 bases had no gene match. The CDR3 loop spans 16 amino acids. The DNA for the CDR3 is TGTGCCAGCAGCCCGCGACCGAAAGGGGGCCATCAGCCCCAGCATTTT. It translates to CASSPRPKGGHQPQHF.

The genes are TRBV7-6 and TRBJ2-2; weak D call: TRBD2 (6 bases). This CDR3 has 17 amino acids. V gave up 1 base and J gave up 4 bases, with 16 bases separating them. Germline V CDR1 and CDR2: SGHVS, FNYEAQ. The CDR3 DNA follows: TGTGCCAGCAGCTTAGTTTTCGCCCAGGGAGGCACCGGGGAGCTGTTTTTT. Encoded protein: CASSLVFAQGGTGELFF.

This clone was recorded only once. The V gene is TRBV19, the J gene TRBJ2-1; TRBD1 agrees at 10 bases. This CDR3 has 17 amino acids. V lost 6 bases, J lost 4 bases, and 12 bases stayed unmatched. Germline CDR1 is LNHDA and CDR2 is SQIVND (reference sequence). The CDR3 sequence is CASRPGQGFLRYNEQFF. The DNA of the CDR3 is TGTGCCAGTAGACCGGGACAGGGGTTCCTGCGGTACAATGAGCAGTTCTTC.

The sample holds one count of this clone. The chain joins TRBV6-6 to TRBJ2-7; TRBD2 aligns across 13 bases. CDR1 is MNHNY, CDR2 SVGAGI, per germline (reference sequence). Losses at the gene ends were 6 bases for V and 3 bases for J; bases not matched to a gene: 20. The CDR3 is 20 residues long. The CDR3 reads CASSTGPTSGRSPTDYEQYF. The CDR3 DNA follows: TGTGCCAGCAGCACAGGCCCGACTAGCGGGAGGAGCCCCACCGACTACGAGCAGTACTTC.

This rearrangement joins TRBV18 to TRBJ2-3; 8 bases fit TRBD2. This CDR3 has 15 amino acids. Trimming removed 4 bases from V and 4 bases from J; junction bases left unmatched: 7. CDR1 is KGHSH, CDR2 LQKENI, per germline. The CDR3 nucleotides are TGTGCCAGCTCACTTGAGGCGGGAGGATCAGATACGCAGTATTTT. It codes for CASSLEAGGSDTQYF. Variable domain in full (rest from reference TRBV18 and TRBJ2-3): NAGVMQNPRHLVRRRGQEARLRCSPMKGHSHVYWYRQLPEEGLKFMVYLQKENIIDESGMPKERFSAEFPKEGPSILRIQQVVRGDSAAYFCASSLEAGGSDTQYFGPGTRLTVL.

The V call is TRBV5-1, the J call TRBJ2-1; possibly TRBD1 for D (6 bases). V lost 0 bases to trimming and J lost 3 bases, with 10 bases between them. CDR1 is SGHRS, CDR2 YFSETQ, per germline. CDR3 length: 15 amino acids. CDR3 sequence: CASSLAGQSYNEQFF. CDR3 sequence (DNA): TGCGCCAGCAGCTTGGCCGGACAGAGCTACAATGAGCAGTTCTTC.